Below are 7 T cell receptor beta chains sequenced from a single sample in a study of blood T cell repertoires in COVID-19. Profiling relied on immunoSEQ multiplex PCR, and the TCRdb table lists in-frame clones only, not all of them. The sample lists 250,000 or so clones; about 86% were seen once. The sample taken for sequencing was peripheral blood. The receptors stem from a man aged 25-45 years with active or convalescent COVID-19.

J is TRBJ2-6 and V is TRBV4-2, with D possibly TRBD1 on 6 matching bases. The V gene's germline CDR1 is LGHNA and CDR2 YNFKEQ. The CDR3 is 17 residues long. Trimming shortened V by 4 bases and J by 0 bases, and 13 bases separated the two germline ends. The CDR3 protein is CASSLALQGSGANVLTF. DNA of the CDR3: TGTGCCAGCAGCCTGGCCCTACAGGGCTCTGGGGCCAACGTCCTGACTTTC.

The chain joins TRBV5-1 to TRBJ1-3, with TRBD1 matching over 7 bases. The CDR3 spans 15 residues. Germline V gives CDR1 SGHRS, CDR2 YFSETQ. V was clipped by 0 bases and J by 2 bases; unmatched bases: 2. In nucleotides, the CDR3 is TGCGCCAGCAGCTTGGACAGGGGAACTGGAAACACCATATATTTT. Translated, it gives CASSLDRGTGNTIYF.

In DNA, the CDR3 is TGTGCCAGCAGCGTGGAAGGGGGAGCGGTGACCTACGAGCAGTACTTC. Residues: CASSVEGGAVTYEQYF. The chain has TRBV5-6 and TRBJ2-7, with TRBD1 as a possible D gene (6 bases). Trimming removed 4 bases at V and 2 bases at J, with 19 bases between. Per the germline V gene, CDR1 is SGHDT and CDR2 is YYEEEE. The CDR3 has 16 amino acids. Supplemented by reference TRBV5-6 and TRBJ2-7, the full variable domain reads DAGVTQSPTHLIKTRGQQVTLRCSPKSGHDTVSWYQQALGQGPQFIFQYYEEEERQRGNFPDRFSGHQFPNYSSELNVNALLLGDSALYLCASSVEGGAVTYEQYFGPGTRLTVT.

The V gene is TRBV30, the J gene TRBJ2-7; 9 bases match TRBD1. The V gene end was trimmed by 0 bases and the J gene end by 6 bases; junction bases not matched to a gene: 9. This CDR3 comprises 15 residues. CDR1 and CDR2 from the germline V gene are GTSNPN and SVGIG (reference sequence). This chain's CDR3 is CAWSVGTGLLSEQYF. The CDR3 nucleotides are TGTGCCTGGAGTGTGGGGACAGGGCTATTATCCGAGCAGTACTTC.

The chain uses TRBV19 and TRBJ1-1; D unresolved. V lost 8 bases, J lost 5 bases, and 21 bases lay in between. Germline CDR1 and CDR2: LNHDA and SQIVND (reference sequence). The CDR3 covers 15 residues. The CDR3 here is CASLVRRSPLTEAFF. The CDR3 DNA sequence: TGTGCCAGTCTGGTTAGGAGGTCTCCTCTAACTGAAGCTTTCTTT.

V and J are TRBV29-1 and TRBJ1-2, with 10 bases lining up with TRBD1. After removal of 0 bases from V and 8 bases from J, the junction contained 6 bases not matched to a gene. Germline lookup yields CDR1 SQVTM and CDR2 ANQGSEA. This CDR3 contains 14 residues. The CDR3 spells CSVEDLDRGRGYTF. The CDR3 region has the DNA TGCAGCGTTGAAGATCTTGACAGGGGGCGAGGCTACACCTTC.

The chain links TRBV11-2 to TRBJ2-1, with 11 bases matching TRBD1. Germline CDR1 and CDR2: SGHAT and FQNNGV. The V gene end was trimmed by 4 bases and the J gene end by 6 bases; junction bases not matched to a gene: 2. The CDR3 is 14 residues long. The CDR3 bases are TGTGCCAGCAGCTGGGGACAGGGGGGCAATGAGCAGTTCTTC. This encodes CASSWGQGGNEQFF.